The sequence of this T cell receptor (beta chain) was determined in a study of blood T cell repertoires in COVID-19. Turning to the study itself: Samples of COVID-19 (acute and convalescent) were obtained from the United States, Italy and Spain. PBMCs, B-cell-depleted T cells, or T cells provided the cDNA or gDNA that made up the material.

Assay used: immunoSEQ multiplex PCR; TCRdb lists only in-frame clones, some missing. Among 80,000 or so clones listed, about four fifths were seen once. The CDR3 covers 16 residues. Germline V lookup: CDR1 SGDLS, CDR2 YYNGEE. Unmatched junction bases numbered 6, after V lost 0 bases and J lost 4 bases. The sample consisted of peripheral blood. The chain recombines TRBV9 with TRBJ2-1, with TRBD2 matching 8 bases. This TCR derives from a human donor in a cohort sampled during active COVID-19. CDR3 residues: CASSVASLAVYNEQFF. The CDR3 DNA sequence: TGTGCCAGCAGCGTAGCTTCACTAGCGGTTTACAATGAGCAGTTCTTC.